The text below deals with one T cell receptor beta chain. What it recognizes is unknown. This sample is part of a study of cytomegalovirus exposure and HLA in healthy donors. Points from the study as a whole: Apart from CMV serostatus, no immune exposure information was available.

The PCR used 60 Vbeta and 13 Jbeta primers. Using immunoSEQ multiplex PCR, the repertoire was profiled, and TCRdb retains in-frame clones only, with some absent. This repertoire shows around 130,000 clones, around four fifths found once; its top ten account for approximately 5%. V lost 4 bases, J lost 0 bases, and 11 bases stayed unmatched. Germline V lookup: CDR1 MGHDK, CDR2 SYGVNS. The CDR3 has 17 amino acids. Sequenced sample: PBMCs. The source is a man aged 30 to 39 in good health and CMV-seronegative. This chain uses TRBV25-1 with TRBJ2-7, with TRBD1 identical over 8 bases. CDR3 loop: CASSGKIGTGDSYEQYF. In nucleotides, the CDR3 is TGTGCCAGCAGTGGCAAAATAGGGACAGGTGACTCCTACGAGCAGTACTTC.